This record covers a single TCR beta chain. Antigen specificity is unknown. CDR3 length: 15 amino acids. V dropped 3 bases and J dropped 4 bases, with 17 bases sitting between them. Germline CDR1 and CDR2: SGDLS and YYNGEE. The sample comes from a study of cytomegalovirus exposure and HLA in healthy donors. Whole-study results and caveats: Later analysis reportedly placed an Asian-associated ancestry cluster below the roughly 690-donor mean in N-insertions. V- and J-gene trimming of TCR beta was linked (in a later analysis) to a missense DCLRE1C variant. A later analysis showed HLA-associated TCR beta chains outstripping equally common others in clonal expansion. Most CMV-associated TCR beta chains were later found to appear HLA-restricted.

The study ran its PCR with 60 Vbeta and 13 Jbeta primers. Here immunoSEQ multiplex PCR was the method, and the copy in TCRdb shows in-frame clones only, minus some. The sample gives about 300,000 clones, just over 85% of which show up once; less than 4.5% is in the top ten. The specimen sequenced was PBMCs. The chain joins TRBV9 to TRBJ2-7; D might be TRBD1 (6 bases). This clonotype was sampled from a man aged 40-55 years in good health and CMV-seropositive. CDR3 in amino acids: CASSAGDGSVYEQYF. Written as DNA, the CDR3 is TGTGCCAGCAGCGCAGGGGACGGCTCGGTGTACGAGCAGTACTTC.